This T cell receptor beta chain was identified during a study of T cell responses to AZD1222 COVID-19 vaccine. In germline, CDR1 is MNHEY, CDR2 SMNVEV (reference sequence). Trimming left V 6 bases short and J 3 bases short, with 18 bases between. This CDR3 region has 15 residues. Sequencing was performed with immunoSEQ multiplex PCR; in TCRdb, only in-frame clones are kept and a portion is missing. Found here are fewer than 150,000 clones, approximately 89% of them singletons; the top ten hold roughly 5%. The chain couples TRBV27 to TRBJ2-7; D call uncertain. The origin of this receptor is an adult in good health. This specimen consisted of peripheral blood, obtained on day 0 of AZD1222 vaccination. The CDR3 here is CASSPAVLGGYEQYF. The DNA for the CDR3 is TGTGCCAGCAGCCCAGCCGTCCTGGGCGGCTACGAGCAGTACTTC.